The 18 T cell receptor beta chains listed next were all sequenced from one sample in a study. TCRdb used MiXCR to reprocess the 5' RACE reads, holding one entry per CDR3 protein. The table records 20,000 to 25,000 distinct CDR3 sequences, about 30% of them present only once. Sequenced sample: tumor-infiltrating naive CD4+ T cells sorted from the breast tumor. The sample's subset: naive CD4+ T cells, CD4+CD45RA+CD25-. These receptors came from a female donor with breast cancer.

J is TRBJ1-2 and V is TRBV20-1, with TRBD1 matching 8 bases. Trimming took 4 bases from V and 4 from J; bases not matched to a gene: 8. Germline V gene lookup returns CDR1 DFQATT and CDR2 SNEGSKA (reference sequence). The CDR3 runs to 14 residues. CDR3 loop: CSATIRGQGYGYTF. The CDR3 DNA reads as TGCAGTGCTACAATCAGGGGGCAGGGCTATGGCTACACCTTC.

This clonotype occurred a few times. A read error may be the cause here, since a much bigger clone is one base away. The rearrangement joins TRBV6-1 to TRBJ2-7, with TRBD2 as a possible D gene (5 bases). Germline V gives CDR1 MNHNS, CDR2 SASEGT. CDR3 length: 13 amino acids. The CDR3 spells CASREACEGEQYF. CDR3 coding DNA: TGTGCCAGCCGTGAGGCATGCGAGGGCGAGCAGTACTTC.

This clonotype is categorized as medium-sized. The chain couples TRBV5-1 to TRBJ2-7; D may be TRBD2 (6 bases). In germline, CDR1 is SGHRS, CDR2 YFSETQ. Trimming took 0 bases from V and 3 from J, leaving 13 bases between them. The CDR3 loop spans 15 amino acids. The CDR3 is CASSLAERALYEQYF. The CDR3 DNA reads as TGCGCCAGCAGCTTGGCCGAGCGGGCCCTCTACGAGCAGTACTTC.

This clonotype is medium-sized (0.01 to 0.1%). The gene calls are TRBV6-6 and TRBJ2-5; 7 bases map to TRBD2. CDR1 is MNHNY and CDR2 is SVGAGI in the germline V gene (reference sequence). V shed 4 bases, J shed 2 bases, and the junction held 4 bases outside the gene matches. The CDR3 runs to 14 residues. CDR3 region: CASSWTRQQETQYF. The CDR3 DNA is TGTGCCAGCAGTTGGACTAGACAACAAGAGACCCAGTACTTC.

The chain has TRBV20-1 and TRBJ2-1; tentative D call: TRBD2 (5 bases). V was pared by 0 bases and J by 7 bases, with 19 bases between. CDR1 and CDR2 from the germline V gene are DFQATT and SNEGSKA (reference sequence). CDR3 length: 16 amino acids. The DNA of the CDR3 is TGCAGTGCTAGAGATCGTGGTGGGAGAGTAGGGAATGAGCAGTTCTTC. Translating it yields CSARDRGGRVGNEQFF.

This clonotype was seen once. Its ends do not fully match the called genes, so a read error is possible. The V call is TRBV6-1, the J call TRBJ1-1; D unclear. Per the germline V gene, CDR1 is MNHNS and CDR2 is SASEGT. The CDR3 sequence is 11 residues long. In DNA form, the CDR3 reads TGTGCCCGCAGTGGCACGGGGGAAGCTTTCTTT. Residues: CARSGTGEAFF.

This clonotype was recorded many times. The V and J genes are TRBV6-5 and TRBJ2-1; 7 positions match TRBD2. The CDR3 totals 15 residues. Germline CDR1 MNHEY, CDR2 SVGAGI. The V gene end was trimmed by 0 bases and the J gene end by 5 bases; junction bases not matched to a gene: 4. CDR3 sequence (DNA): TGTGCCAGCAGTTACTCGACGCGGGAGAACAATGAGCAGTTCTTC. Residues: CASSYSTRENNEQFF.

About this clonotype: Compared with germline, one end of the junction differs, possibly owing to a read error. V gene TRBV6-5 combines with J gene TRBJ1-2, with D maybe TRBD1 (5 bases). The germline V gene encodes CDR1 MNHEY and CDR2 SVGAGI. This CDR3 region has 13 residues. DNA for the CDR3: TGTGCCAGCAGTTACTCGCTGGGGAGGGGAGAAGCTTTC. It encodes CASSYSLGRGEAF.

This clonotype turned up a few times. The gene calls are TRBV6-1 and TRBJ1-5; D is uncertain. The CDR3 totals 16 residues. Germline V lookup: CDR1 MNHNS, CDR2 SASEGT. Between the trimmed V and J ends, which lost 0 bases and 0 bases, there was a span of 9 bases. CDR3 sequence reads: CASSEALLFSNQPQHF. The DNA of the CDR3 is TGTGCCAGCAGTGAAGCGCTGCTCTTTAGCAATCAGCCCCAGCATTTT.

The rearrangement uses TRBV28 and TRBJ1-3, with 7 bases lining up with TRBD1. Germline-derived CDR1 and CDR2 are MDHEN and SYDVKM. The CDR3 is made up of 15 amino acids. Trimming took 4 bases from V and 0 from J; bases not matched to a gene: 3. As DNA, the CDR3 is TGTGCCAGCAGTTCACAGGGGCGCTCTGGAAACACCATATATTTT. It codes for CASSSQGRSGNTIYF.

The chain is built from TRBV5-1 and TRBJ2-7, with 11 bases lining up with TRBD1. The CDR3 has 15 amino acids. Losses at the gene ends were 1 base for V and 6 bases for J; bases not matched to a gene: 6. Germline V CDR1 and CDR2: SGHRS, YFSETQ. In nucleotides, the CDR3 is TGCGCCAGCAGCTTGTCCGGGACAGGGGGTCTCGAGCAGTACTTC. It is translated as CASSLSGTGGLEQYF.

The chain uses TRBV18 and TRBJ1-1; the D is unclear. The CDR3 consists of 12 residues. The germline V gene has CDR1 KGHSH and CDR2 LQKENI. Trimming left V 8 bases short and J 0 bases short, with 7 bases between. Written as DNA, the CDR3 is TGTGCCAGCACGGCCATGAACACTGAAGCTTTCTTT. It codes for CASTAMNTEAFF.

This clonotype was counted only a few times. The genes are TRBV7-2 and TRBJ2-3; 8 bases are a match to TRBD2. This CDR3 contains 15 residues. Germline V gene sequence: CDR1 SGHTA, CDR2 FQGNSA. V dropped 6 bases and J dropped 5; count of bases not matched to a gene: 10. CDR3 nucleotide sequence: TGTGCCAGCAGACGGGGGGGACTAGTGGTAGATACGCAGTATTTT. This gives the protein CASRRGGLVVDTQYF.

The chain has TRBV12-3 or TRBV12-4 and TRBJ1-2; TRBD1 matches 7 bases. The ends lost 4 bases at V and 7 bases at J; junction bases unmatched: 9. The CDR3 extends over 14 amino acids. The CDR3: CASSWGTVAFGYTF. The CDR3 DNA sequence: TGTGCCAGCAGTTGGGGGACAGTCGCGTTTGGCTACACCTTC.

The chain links TRBV15 to TRBJ2-1, with 7 bases matching TRBD2. CDR3 length: 16 amino acids. After removal of 1 base from V and 4 bases from J, the junction contained 7 bases not matched to a gene. Germline V CDR1 and CDR2: LNHNV, YYDKDF (reference sequence). The CDR3 DNA reads as TGTGCCACCAGCAGAGTAGGGACTAAAAATTACAATGAGCAGTTCTTC. Amino acid sequence: CATSRVGTKNYNEQFF.

This clonotype appeared a few times. A much larger clonotype is one base distant, so this may be a read error. The rearrangement uses TRBV12-3 or TRBV12-4 and TRBJ2-5; 9 bases agree with TRBD1. The CDR3 totals 14 residues. The DNA for the CDR3 is TGTGCCAGCAGTAATTACAGGGGGCAAGAGGCCCAGTACTTC. Its protein is CASSNYRGQEAQYF.

The chain links TRBV19 to TRBJ1-5; 9 positions agree with TRBD1. V was pared by 5 bases and J by 5 bases, with 7 bases of the junction left unmatched. The germline CDR1 and CDR2 sequences are LNHDA and SQIVND (reference sequence). The CDR3 consists of 15 residues. The CDR3 nucleotides are TGTGCCAGTAGTGCCTGGGACAGGGTCGATCAGCCCCAGCATTTT. This translates into CASSAWDRVDQPQHF.

In its sample, this clonotype was seen once. CDR3: CASSFALGGDSEQFF. CDR3 nucleotides: TGTGCCAGCAGCTTTGCACTCGGGGGAGACAGTGAGCAGTTCTTC. The rearrangement uses TRBV7-6 and TRBJ2-1, with a weak D call TRBD2 (6 bases). The CDR3 sequence is 15 residues long. The germline V gene has CDR1 SGHVS and CDR2 FNYEAQ. The V end lost 3 bases, the J end lost 9 bases, and 18 bases lay between the germline ends.